The 4 T cell receptor beta chains presented below share a single source sample, sequenced in a study of blood T cell repertoires in COVID-19. TCRdb's copy holds only in-frame clones and misses some; the assay was immunoSEQ multiplex PCR. The sample includes some 70,000 clones, around 90% of them seen just once. The sequenced sample consisted of peripheral blood. Every receptor here comes from a man over 45 with COVID-19, enrolled during active disease.

The chain combines TRBV27 with TRBJ2-1, with D maybe TRBD1 (6 bases). This CDR3 spans 14 amino acids. Between the trimmed V and J ends, which lost 5 bases and 5 bases, there was a span of 13 bases. Germline loops: CDR1 MNHEY, CDR2 SMNVEV (reference sequence). CDR3 nucleotide sequence: TGTGCCAGCAGTCCCCGGGACACCAACAATGAGCAGTTCTTC. Translating gives CASSPRDTNNEQFF.

The chain uses TRBV11-3 and TRBJ2-1; 8 bases are a match to TRBD2. Unmatched junction bases numbered 14, after V lost 4 bases and J lost 12 bases. The CDR3 loop spans 15 amino acids. Germline CDR1 reads SGHNT; CDR2 reads YENEEA. CDR3 nucleotide sequence: TGTGCCAGCAGCTCCCGTGGTAGCGGGGTCGAACGGCAGTTCTTC. Residues: CASSSRGSGVERQFF.

J is TRBJ2-3 and V is TRBV11-1, with TRBD2 identical over 9 bases. The CDR3 consists of 15 residues. Germline assignment: CDR1 SGHAT and CDR2 FQDESV (reference sequence). V lost 0 bases, J lost 4 bases, and 2 bases stayed unmatched. As DNA, the CDR3 is TGTGCCAGCAGCTTAGCTTGGACTAGCGCAGATACGCAGTATTTT. Protein sequence: CASSLAWTSADTQYF.

The chain uses TRBV11-2 and TRBJ2-7; TRBD1 might be the D (5 bases). The CDR3 is 13 amino acids. V was pared by 1 base and J by 5 bases, with 9 bases between. Germline assignment: CDR1 SGHAT and CDR2 FQNNGV. CDR3 protein: CASSLARAHEQYF. In nucleotides, the CDR3 is TGTGCCAGCAGCTTAGCCAGGGCCCACGAGCAGTACTTC.